This T cell receptor (beta chain) was identified in a study of cytomegalovirus exposure and HLA in healthy donors. Whole-study context: Caucasian-associated ancestry cluster membership applied to over 80% of 398 genotyped donors.

PCR amplification relied on 60 Vbeta primers (plus 13 Jbeta primers). Authors' methods: Later work found 65 million to 90 million unique TCR beta chains, with 9.5 million to 14 million shared. Sequencing used immunoSEQ multiplex PCR; TCRdb keeps in-frame clones, though not all of them. V and J calls and clone size are as listed in that table; D and trimming were resolved from the DNA. This repertoire shows more than 95,000 clones, 80% to 85% found once; its top ten account for roughly 6.9%. For this clone: Its antigen is not identified.

Study outcomes and limitations: Across donors, presence/absence analyses took sequencing depth to be roughly uniform.

Trimming stripped 7 bases from V and 5 bases from J, with 18 bases between. CDR3 length equals 14 residues. Germline CDR1 is ENHRY and CDR2 is SYGVKD. Healthy bone marrow donors made up the donors. The chain uses TRBV10-3 and TRBJ2-7; TRBD2 might be the D (6 bases). This clonotype was sampled from a man aged 25 to 45 in good health and CMV-seropositive. Sequencing was done on a sample of PBMCs. This CDR3 is CAITGGERGHEQYF. In DNA form, the CDR3 reads TGTGCCATCACCGGGGGAGAAAGGGGACACGAGCAGTACTTC.